These T cell receptor beta chains were read from a single sample in a study of technical replicates of blood from a few donors. Assay: immunoSEQ multiplex PCR; the TCRdb copy retains only in-frame clones and omits some. The table has 65,000 to 80,000 clones, about 90% seen once; the top ten hold about 0.38%. Sequencing was done on a sample of T cells isolated from PBMCs. The receptors stem from a human donor in good health. CDR3s include the opening cysteine and the closing phenylalanine or tryptophan. The order of the fields is D gene, V gene, J gene, CDR3 DNA, CDR3 protein. A D gene is named only where the DNA matches it firmly.

TRBD2	TRBV9	TRBJ2-2	TGTGCCAGCAGCCCTAGCGGGAGCCAAGCCGGGGAGCTGTTTTTT	CASSPSGSQAGELFF
NA	TRBV15	TRBJ1-6	TGTGCCACCAGCAGAGATGGGCTGAATAATTCACCCCTCCACTTT	CATSRDGLNNSPLHF
NA	TRBV2	TRBJ1-1	TGTGCCAGCAGCCCCCTGAGGACTGAAGCTTTCTTT	CASSPLRTEAFF
NA	TRBV27	TRBJ2-7	TGTGCCAGCAGTCCCGGGTCTTACTCCTACGAGCAGTACTTC	CASSPGSYSYEQYF
NA	TRBV2	TRBJ1-2	TGTGCCAGTTCGGACAGTTTCCTCTATGGCTACACCTTC	CASSDSFLYGYTF
TRBD1	TRBV9	TRBJ1-2	TGTGCCAGCAGCGCGGGGGGGACAGGGGGAAATGGCTACACCTTC	CASSAGGTGGNGYTF
NA	TRBV4-2	TRBJ1-5	TGTGCCAGCAGCCAACTTATACAGGGTCATCGCAATCAGCCCCAGCATTTT	CASSQLIQGHRNQPQHF
NA	TRBV28	TRBJ1-2	TGTGCCAGCAGTTTCCGACAACGTAACTATGGCTACACCTTC	CASSFRQRNYGYTF
NA	TRBV7-2	TRBJ1-1	TGTGCCAGCAGCTTTTACGGGGAGGGGCACACTGAAGCTTTCTTT	CASSFYGEGHTEAFF
TRBD2	TRBV11-2	TRBJ2-1	TGTGCCAGCAGTCCCGGGACTAGCGGAGCCGCCCCTGAGCAGTTCTTC	CASSPGTSGAAPEQFF
NA	TRBV5-1	TRBJ1-1	TGCGCCAGCAGCGCCCACCGAGGACAGACCGAAGCTTTCTTT	CASSAHRGQTEAFF
TRBD2	TRBV29-1	TRBJ2-5	TGCAGCGTTCCCCTAGCGGATCAAGAGACCCAGTACTTC	CSVPLADQETQYF
NA	TRBV2	TRBJ1-1	TGTGCCACCGCCCTCGGGATGAACACTGAAGCTTTCTTT	CATALGMNTEAFF
NA	TRBV6-1	TRBJ1-2	TGTGCCAGCAGTGAATCTTCGGGTAACTATGGCTACACCTTC	CASSESSGNYGYTF
TRBD1	TRBV4-2	TRBJ2-1	TGTGCCAGCAGCCAAGATTGGGACAGGTCCTACAATGAGCAGTTCTTC	CASSQDWDRSYNEQFF
NA	TRBV10-3	TRBJ2-3	TGTGCCATCAGTGGAAGCGGGAGCACAGATACGCAGTATTTT	CAISGSGSTDTQYF
NA	TRBV5-1	TRBJ2-1	TGCGCCAGCAGCTTGTATGCGCTGTCCTACAATGAGCAGTTCTTC	CASSLYALSYNEQFF
NA	TRBV19	TRBJ2-6	TGTGCCAGTAGTTGGACGACGGGAGGGGCCAACGTCCTGACTTTC	CASSWTTGGANVLTF
NA	TRBV10-3	TRBJ1-1	TGTGCCACAGAGAGCAATACTATCCCTGAAGCTTTCTTT	CATESNTIPEAFF
NA	TRBV28	TRBJ2-7	TGTGCCAGCACCCTGGGGCGGGGCTCCTACGAGCAGTACTTC	CASTLGRGSYEQYF
NA	TRBV29-1	TRBJ2-7	TGCAGCGTTGAAACGGGAAACTCCTACGAGCAGTACTTC	CSVETGNSYEQYF
TRBD1	TRBV9	TRBJ2-5	TGTGCCAGCAGACCAACAGGGGACGAGACCCAGTACTTC	CASRPTGDETQYF
TRBD1	TRBV2	TRBJ1-1	TGTGCCAGCAGACCGGGACAGGGGTTGAACACTGAAGCTTTCTTT	CASRPGQGLNTEAFF
TRBD2	TRBV5-6	TRBJ2-7	TGTGCCAGCAGCTTGGGGACTAGCGGGAGGTTAGAGCAGTACTTC	CASSLGTSGRLEQYF
NA	TRBV6-5	TRBJ2-1	TGTGCCAGCAGTTACGCCCAACTAGGTAGCGGCAATGAGCAGTTCTTC	CASSYAQLGSGNEQFF